This T cell receptor beta chain emerged from a study of glioma-infiltrating T cells. Study-wide findings and caveats: Signature shared blood CDR3 motifs were enriched in low-divergence and depleted in high-divergence patients. Only very few CDR3 sequences appeared in both tissue and blood.

The iRepertoire nested amplicon-rescue multiplex PCR amplified TCR alpha and beta CDR3s from RNA. TCRdb re-analysed the multiplex PCR reads in MiXCR, keeping a single row per CDR3 protein. The table records more than 350,000 distinct CDR3 sequences, roughly two fifths of them present only once. CDR1 and CDR2 from the germline V gene are SGHVS and FQNEAQ. The CDR3 covers 14 residues. The V end lost 3 bases, the J end lost 6 bases, and 11 bases lay between the germline ends. In regard to this clonotype: What it binds is not known.

J is TRBJ2-2 and V is TRBV7-8, with TRBD1 as a possible D gene (5 bases). The specimen sequenced was glioma tissue, nonneoplastic brain tissue, or PBMCs (not recorded which). This TCR came from a human donor with low-grade glioma or glioblastoma, undergoing nonglioma brain surgery, or in good health (not recorded which). The CDR3 sequence: CASSLAMTAGELFF. As DNA, the CDR3 is TGTGCCAGCAGCTTGGCTATGACAGCCGGGGAGCTGTTTTTT.